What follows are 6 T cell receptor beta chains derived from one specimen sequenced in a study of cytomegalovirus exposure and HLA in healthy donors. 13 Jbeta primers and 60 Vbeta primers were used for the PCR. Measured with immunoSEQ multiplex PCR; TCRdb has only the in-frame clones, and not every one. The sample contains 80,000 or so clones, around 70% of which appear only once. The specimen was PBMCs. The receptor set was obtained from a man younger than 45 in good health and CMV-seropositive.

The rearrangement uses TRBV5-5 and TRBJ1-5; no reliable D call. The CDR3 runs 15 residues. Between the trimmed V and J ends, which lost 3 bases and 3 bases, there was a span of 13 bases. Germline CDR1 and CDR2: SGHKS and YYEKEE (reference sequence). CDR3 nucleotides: TGTGCCAGCAGCTCGTCGGACTGGGACAATCAGCCCCAGCATTTT. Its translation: CASSSSDWDNQPQHF.

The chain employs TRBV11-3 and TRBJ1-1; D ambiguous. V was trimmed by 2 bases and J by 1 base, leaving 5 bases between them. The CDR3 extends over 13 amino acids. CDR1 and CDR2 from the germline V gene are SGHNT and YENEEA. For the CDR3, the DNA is TGTGCCAGCAGCTTAACTGCGAACACTGAAGCTTTCTTT. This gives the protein CASSLTANTEAFF.

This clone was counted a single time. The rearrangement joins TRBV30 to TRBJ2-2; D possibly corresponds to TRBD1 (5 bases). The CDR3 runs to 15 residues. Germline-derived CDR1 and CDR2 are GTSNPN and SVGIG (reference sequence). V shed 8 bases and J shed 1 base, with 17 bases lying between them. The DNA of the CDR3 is TGTGCCGGGAATTGGGGCGCGCTGAACACCGGGGAGCTGTTTTTT. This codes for CAGNWGALNTGELFF.

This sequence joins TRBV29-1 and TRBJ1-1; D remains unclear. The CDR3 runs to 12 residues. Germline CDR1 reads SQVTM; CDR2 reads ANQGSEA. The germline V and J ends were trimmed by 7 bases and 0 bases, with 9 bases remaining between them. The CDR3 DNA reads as TGCAGCGCTGGCCGTTTGAACACTGAAGCTTTCTTT. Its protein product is CSAGRLNTEAFF.

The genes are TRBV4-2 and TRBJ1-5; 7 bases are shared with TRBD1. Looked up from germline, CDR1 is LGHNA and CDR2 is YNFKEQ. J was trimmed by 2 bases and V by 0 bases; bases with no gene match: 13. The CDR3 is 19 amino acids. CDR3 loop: CASSQDLSRGITGNQPQHF. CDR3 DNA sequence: TGTGCCAGCAGCCAAGATTTATCCAGGGGGATTACGGGCAATCAGCCCCAGCATTTT.

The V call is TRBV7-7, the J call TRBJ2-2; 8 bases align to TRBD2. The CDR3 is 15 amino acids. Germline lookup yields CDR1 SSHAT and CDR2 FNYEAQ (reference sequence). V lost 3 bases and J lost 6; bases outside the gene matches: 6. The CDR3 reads CASSLSGSVAGELFF. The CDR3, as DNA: TGTGCCAGCAGCTTGAGCGGGAGCGTCGCCGGGGAGCTGTTTTTT.